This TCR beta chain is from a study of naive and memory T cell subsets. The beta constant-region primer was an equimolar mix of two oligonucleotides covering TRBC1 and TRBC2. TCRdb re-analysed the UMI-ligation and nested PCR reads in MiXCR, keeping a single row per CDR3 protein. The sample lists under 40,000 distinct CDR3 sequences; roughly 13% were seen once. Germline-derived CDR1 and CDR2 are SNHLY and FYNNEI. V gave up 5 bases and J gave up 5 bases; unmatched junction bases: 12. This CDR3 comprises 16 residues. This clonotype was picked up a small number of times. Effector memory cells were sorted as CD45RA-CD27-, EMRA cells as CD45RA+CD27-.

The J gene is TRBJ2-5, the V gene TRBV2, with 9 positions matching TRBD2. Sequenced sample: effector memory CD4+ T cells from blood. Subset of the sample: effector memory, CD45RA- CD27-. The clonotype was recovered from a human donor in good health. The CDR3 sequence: CASSPDLAGAGETQYF. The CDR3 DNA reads TGTGCCAGCAGTCCGGACTTAGCGGGAGCCGGGGAGACCCAGTACTTC.